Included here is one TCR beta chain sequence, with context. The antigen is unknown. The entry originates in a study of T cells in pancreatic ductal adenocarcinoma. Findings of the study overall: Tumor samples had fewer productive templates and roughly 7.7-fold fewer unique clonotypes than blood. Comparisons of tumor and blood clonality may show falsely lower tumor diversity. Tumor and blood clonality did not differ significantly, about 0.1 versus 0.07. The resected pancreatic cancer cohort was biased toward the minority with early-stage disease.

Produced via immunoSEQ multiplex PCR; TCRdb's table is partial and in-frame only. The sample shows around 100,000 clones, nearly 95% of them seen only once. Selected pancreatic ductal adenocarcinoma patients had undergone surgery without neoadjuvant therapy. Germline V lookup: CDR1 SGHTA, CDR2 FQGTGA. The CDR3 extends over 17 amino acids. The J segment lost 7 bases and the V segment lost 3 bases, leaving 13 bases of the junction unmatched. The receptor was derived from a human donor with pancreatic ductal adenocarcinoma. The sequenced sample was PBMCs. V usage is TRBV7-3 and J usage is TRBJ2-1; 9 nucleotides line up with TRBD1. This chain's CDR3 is CASSFQSGTGIKNEQFF. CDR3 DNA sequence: TGTGCCAGCAGCTTCCAATCCGGGACAGGGATTAAAAATGAGCAGTTCTTC. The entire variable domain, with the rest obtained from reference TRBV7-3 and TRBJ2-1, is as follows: GAGVSQTPSNKVTEKGKYVELRCDPISGHTALYWYRQSLGQGPEFLIYFQGTGAADDSGLPNDRFFAVRPEGSVSTLKIQRTERGDSAVYLCASSFQSGTGIKNEQFFGPGTRLTVL.